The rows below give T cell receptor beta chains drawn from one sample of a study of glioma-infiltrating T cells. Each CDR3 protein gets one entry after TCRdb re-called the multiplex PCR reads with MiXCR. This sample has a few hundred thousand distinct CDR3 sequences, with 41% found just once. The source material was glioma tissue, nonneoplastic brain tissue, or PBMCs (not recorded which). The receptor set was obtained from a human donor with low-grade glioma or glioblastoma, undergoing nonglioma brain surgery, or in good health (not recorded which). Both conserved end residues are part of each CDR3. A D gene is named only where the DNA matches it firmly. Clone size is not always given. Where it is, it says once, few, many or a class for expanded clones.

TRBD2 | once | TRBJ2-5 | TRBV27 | TGTGCCAGCAGTTTTGGGCTAGCGGGTACCCAGAAGGCCCAGTACTTC | CASSFGLAGTQKAQYF
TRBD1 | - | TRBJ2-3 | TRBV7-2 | TGTGCCAGCAGCTTAGTACAGGGGGCCAGCACAGATACGCAGTATTTT | CASSLVQGASTDTQYF
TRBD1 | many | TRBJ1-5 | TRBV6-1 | TGTGCCAGCAGTGGGACAGGGGATCAGCCCCAGCATTTT | CASSGTGDQPQHF
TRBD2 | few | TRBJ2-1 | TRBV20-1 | TGCAGTGCCGGGGGGGCGGAGGGCCACTCCTACAATGAGCAGTTCTTC | CSAGGAEGHSYNEQFF
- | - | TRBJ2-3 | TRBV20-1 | TGCAGTGTCTCGCCAGGGGGGCGCACAGAAACGCAGTATTTT | CSVSPGGRTETQYF
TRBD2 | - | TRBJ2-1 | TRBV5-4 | TGTGCCAGCAGCGAACCGGGACTAGCGACCTACAATGAGCAGTTCTTC | CASSEPGLATYNEQFF
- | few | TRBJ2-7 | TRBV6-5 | TGTGCCAGCAGTTACCGGGATGGGGCTGGCCGGACAAGCAGGGGGGCCTACGAGCAGTACTTC | CASSYRDGAGRTSRGAYEQYF
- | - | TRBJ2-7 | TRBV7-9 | TGTGCCAGCAGCCCTACCAACCCCTACGGGCAGTACTTT | CASSPTNPYGQYF
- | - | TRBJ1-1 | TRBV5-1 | TGCGCCAGCAGCTTGGCCGGACCGGGGAACACTGAAGCTTTCTTT | CASSLAGPGNTEAFF
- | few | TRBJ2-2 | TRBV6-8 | TGTGCCAGCAAACCGAGACTAGACAACACCGGGGAGCTGTTTTTT | CASKPRLDNTGELFF
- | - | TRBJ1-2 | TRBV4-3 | TGCGCCAGCAGCCAAGACGGCCGACTAGGCTATGGCTACACCTTC | CASSQDGRLGYGYTF
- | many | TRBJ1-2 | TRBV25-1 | TGTGCCAGCAGTGGGTCGGATTACTACTATGGCTACACCTTC | CASSGSDYYYGYTF
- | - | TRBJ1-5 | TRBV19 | TGTGCCAGTAGTATTCAGACGAATCAGCCCCAGCATTTT | CASSIQTNQPQHF
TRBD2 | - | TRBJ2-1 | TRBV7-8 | TGTGCCAGCAGCGTTAGCGGGAGGGCCTTTGCCTACAATGAGCAGTTCTTC | CASSVSGRAFAYNEQFF
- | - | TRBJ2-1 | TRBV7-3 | TGTGCCAGCAGCTTAGATGGGCGGAACTACAATGAGCAGTTCTTC | CASSLDGRNYNEQFF
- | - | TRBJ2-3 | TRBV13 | TGTGCCAGCAGCTTCGGAGGCTACACAGATACGCAGTATTTT | CASSFGGYTDTQYF
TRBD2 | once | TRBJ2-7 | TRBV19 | TGTGCCAGTAGTCCCCGGGGAGCGGGAGCCTCCTACGAGCAGTACTTC | CASSPRGAGASYEQYF
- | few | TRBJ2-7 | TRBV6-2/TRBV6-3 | TGTGCCAGCAGAATCAACACCCCCTACGAGCAGTACTTC | CASRINTPYEQYF
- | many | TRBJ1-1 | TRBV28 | TGTGCCAGCAGCAGAACAGGATTTACTGAAGCTTTCTTT | CASSRTGFTEAFF
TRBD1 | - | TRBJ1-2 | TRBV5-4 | TGTGCCAGCAGCTTGGACTATCCCACAGGGGGCAATGGCTACACCTTC | CASSLDYPTGGNGYTF
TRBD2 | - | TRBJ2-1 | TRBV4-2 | TGTGCCAGCAGCCAACCCCTGGGAGCTAGCGGGGGTGGAAATGAGCAGTTCTTC | CASSQPLGASGGGNEQFF
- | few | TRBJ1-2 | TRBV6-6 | TGTGCCACCTTCGGAGGTGGGGGCTACACCTTC | CATFGGGGYTF
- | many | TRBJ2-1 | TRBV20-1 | TGCAGTGCTAGAGATCAGGTAGCGGTCAGCTACAATGAGCAGTTCTTC | CSARDQVAVSYNEQFF
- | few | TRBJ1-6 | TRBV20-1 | TGCAGTGCTAGGCAGGGAGGTAATTCACCCCTCCACTTT | CSARQGGNSPLHF
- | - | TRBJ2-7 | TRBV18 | TGTGCCAGCTCGCCGACACCAGACTACGAGCAGTACTTC | CASSPTPDYEQYF
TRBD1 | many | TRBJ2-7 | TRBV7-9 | TGTGCCAGCAGCCGACAGGGGTACGAGCAGTACTTC | CASSRQGYEQYF
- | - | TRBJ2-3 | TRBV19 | TGTGCCAGTAGATTGGCGGGATCTAGCACAGATACGCAGTATTTT | CASRLAGSSTDTQYF
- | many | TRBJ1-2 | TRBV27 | TGTGCCAGCAGCGCCAATAAAGGGGACTATGGCTACACCTTC | CASSANKGDYGYTF
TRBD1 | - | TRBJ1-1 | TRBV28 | TGTGCCAGCAGCCTAACCCGGGGACAGGTTGAAGCTTTCTTT | CASSLTRGQVEAFF
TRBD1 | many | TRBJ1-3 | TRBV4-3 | TGCGCCAGCAGCCAAGACCCCGGGACAGTCTCTGGAAACACCATATATTTT | CASSQDPGTVSGNTIYF
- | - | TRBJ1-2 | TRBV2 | TGTGCCAGCAGGGGGGCGAACTATGGCTACACCTTC | CASRGANYGYTF
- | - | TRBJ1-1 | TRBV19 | TGTGCCAGTAGTACCTCGGACAGCGATGAAGCTTTCTTT | CASSTSDSDEAFF
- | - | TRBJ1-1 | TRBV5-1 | TGCGCCAGCAGCTTGTTCAAGGGAGTAGACACTGAAGCTTTCTTT | CASSLFKGVDTEAFF
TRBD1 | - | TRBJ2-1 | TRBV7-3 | TGTGCCAGCAGCTTAACGACAGGGTTCGATGAGCAGTTCTTC | CASSLTTGFDEQFF
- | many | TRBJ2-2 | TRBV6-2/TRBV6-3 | TGTGCCAGCAGTTACAGGCTAATCACCGGGGAGCTGTTTTTT | CASSYRLITGELFF
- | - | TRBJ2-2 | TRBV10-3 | TGTGCCATCAGTGAGCCCGGGGAGCTGTTTTTT | CAISEPGELFF
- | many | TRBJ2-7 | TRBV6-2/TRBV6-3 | TGTGCCAGCAGTTACAGGGTAGCGGATTACGAGCAGTACTTC | CASSYRVADYEQYF
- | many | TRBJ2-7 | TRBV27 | TGTGCCAGCCTTGGGACTGACCCCTACGAGCAGTACTTC | CASLGTDPYEQYF
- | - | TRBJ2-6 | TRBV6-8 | TGTGCCAGCAGCCTCCTTGCCCGGGCTCCCCAATGGGGCTCTGGGGCCAACGTCCTGACTTTC | CASSLLARAPQWGSGANVLTF
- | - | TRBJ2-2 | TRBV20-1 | TGCAGTGCTAGAGATCCACAGGGTGGGGCCGGGGAGCTGTTTTTT | CSARDPQGGAGELFF
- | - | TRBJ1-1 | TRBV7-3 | TGTGACAGCAGCATGGGCGCGCACACTGAAGCTTTCTTT | CDSSMGAHTEAFF
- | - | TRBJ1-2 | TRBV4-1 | TGCGCCAGCAGCCAAGAAAGGGCCCGCTATGGCTACACCTTC | CASSQERARYGYTF